Sequencing of this T cell receptor beta chain was carried out in a study of tissue T cells after allogeneic stem cell transplantation. Sequencing of TCRbeta CDR3 at survey depth gave sequences and template counts. Repertoires were generated with immunoSEQ multiplex PCR, while TCRdb's copy carries only in-frame clones and drops some. The sample carries just over 5,000 clones, around a third recorded once. From germline, CDR1 is NNHDY and CDR2 SYVADS. Between the trimmed V and J ends, which lost 3 bases and 3 bases, there was a span of 6 bases. The CDR3 loop spans 13 amino acids. This clone appeared once. Its antigen is as yet unknown. Gene names and germline match the mouse. The read terminates 1 residue ahead of where the CDR3 ends, so the germline J gene completes it. Points from the study as a whole: Shared clones across patients were few; motif clustering revealed tissue-specific shared signatures. Blood and spleen captured only part of the tissue TCR repertoire.

The time point denotes: mouse harvest day 14 after allogeneic transplant. Mouse grafts combined 10^7 T-cell-depleted bone marrow cells with 10^6 splenic CD5+ T cells. J is TRBJ2-2 and V is TRBV13-3, with a tentative D call TRBD1 (6 bases). Source material: skin. The sequence came from a female BALB/c mouse given C57BL/6 T cells with graft-versus-host disease after an allogeneic hematopoietic cell transplant. The CDR3 loop reads CASSGTDTGQLYF. The CDR3 bases that were read are TGTGCCAGCAGTGGGACAGACACCGGGCAGCTCTAC.